This TCR beta chain was identified in a study of T cell responses to AZD1222 COVID-19 vaccine. Study-level findings and limits: Distributed over spike, vaccine-associated CD4 TCRs predominated at 160-218 and 743-854. At study baseline, merely more than 5 AZD1222 recipients were seropositive.

Sequenced by immunoSEQ multiplex PCR; TCRdb stores in-frame clones only, minus some. The repertoire has 180,000 or so clones, 85% to 90% of them found once; the top ten carry 4.3%. V gave up 6 bases and J gave up 5 bases, with 16 bases separating them. Germline CDR1 reads MNHEY; CDR2 reads SVGAGI. This CDR3 region has 14 residues. About this clone itself: Its specificity is unknown.

This TCR came from an adult who received the MenACWY meningococcal vaccine as a control. The sequences come from peripheral blood, collected 28 days after the second dose of the MenACWY control vaccine. V gene TRBV6-5 combines with J gene TRBJ1-2; a weak D match, TRBD1 (5 bases). CDR3 region: CASRGEGLTYGYTF. In DNA form, the CDR3 reads TGTGCCAGCAGAGGGGAAGGGCTCACTTATGGCTACACCTTC.